This T cell receptor (beta chain) is from a study of CD8+ T cells in alopecia areata. On the study more broadly: The drug, oral tofacitinib, was given to treated patients at 5 to 10 mg twice daily.

CDR1 is KGHSH, CDR2 LQKENI, per germline. This CDR3 has 14 amino acids. Trimming stripped 6 bases from V and 2 bases from J, with 13 bases between. Treatment denoted: oral pan-JAK inhibitor, 5-10 mg twice daily. Extracted from the samples, RNA was reverse transcribed into cDNA to serve as the sequencing template. Using immunoSEQ multiplex PCR, the repertoire was profiled, and TCRdb retains in-frame clones only, with some absent. The sample lists fewer than 250,000 clones, 35% to 40% seen once, with roughly 0.5% in the top ten. The V gene is TRBV18, the J gene TRBJ1-1; D remains unclear. The sample was CD4+ T cells sorted from blood, taken between weeks 30 and 35, from a patient treated with tofacitinib. The sequence came from a human donor with alopecia areata. CDR3 sequence: CASSRAHPNTEAFF. For the CDR3, the DNA is TGTGCCAGCTCTCGGGCGCACCCCAACACTGAAGCTTTCTTT.